Included here is one T cell receptor (beta chain) sequence, with context. Its target is not known. This record comes from a study of T cell responses to AZD1222 COVID-19 vaccine. The repertoire was sequenced with immunoSEQ multiplex PCR; TCRdb's copy has only in-frame clones and lacks some. The data contain 130,000 to 150,000 clones, 90% to 95% of them seen just once; the ten biggest clones take up 4% to 6%. Per germline, CDR1 SNHLY and CDR2 FYNNEI. This CDR3 comprises 15 residues. Trimming took 4 bases from V and 4 from J, leaving 17 bases between them. Whole-study findings and limits: Spike-specific TCR breadth and depth rose after two AZD1222 doses. As reported, nearly half of all spike-specific TCRs target variant regions that are unmutated. White British donors predominated, females outnumbered males, and clonal diversity was possibly underestimated.

Material: peripheral blood, obtained on day 0 of AZD1222 vaccination. This clonotype was obtained from an adult in good health. The chain recombines TRBV2 with TRBJ2-7; the D gene could be TRBD1 or TRBD2 (5 bases each). The CDR3 region is CASSVRDRLLYEQYF. The CDR3 DNA reads as TGTGCCAGCAGTGTCCGGGACCGGCTCCTATACGAGCAGTACTTC.